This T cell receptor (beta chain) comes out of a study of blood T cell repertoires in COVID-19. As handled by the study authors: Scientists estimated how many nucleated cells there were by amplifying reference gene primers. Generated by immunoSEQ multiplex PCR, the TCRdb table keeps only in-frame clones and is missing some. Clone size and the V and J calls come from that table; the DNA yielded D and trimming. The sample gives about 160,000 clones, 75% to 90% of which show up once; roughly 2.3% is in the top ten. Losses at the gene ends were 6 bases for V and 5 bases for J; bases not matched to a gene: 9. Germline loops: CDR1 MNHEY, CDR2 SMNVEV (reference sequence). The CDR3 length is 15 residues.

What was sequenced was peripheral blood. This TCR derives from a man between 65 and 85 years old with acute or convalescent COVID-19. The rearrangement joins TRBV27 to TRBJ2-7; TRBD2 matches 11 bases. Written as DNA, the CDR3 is TGTGCCAGCAGGGGGGTGAGACTAGCGGGGAACGAGCAGTACTTC. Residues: CASRGVRLAGNEQYF.